This TCR beta chain was profiled in a study of blood T cell repertoires in COVID-19. About the research overall: Specimens from acute and convalescent COVID-19 originated in the United States, Italy and Spain. T cells, B-cell-depleted T cells, or PBMCs provided the cDNA or gDNA that served as material.

Original data processing: How many nucleated cells were present was estimated from reference gene primer amplification. TCRdb keeps only in-frame clones here, not all; method: immunoSEQ multiplex PCR. That table is the source of V, J and clone size, and D and trimming were worked out from the DNA. The sample lists about 83,000 clones; approximately 85% were seen once. From germline, CDR1 is SGDLS and CDR2 YYNGEE. The length of the CDR3 is 15 residues. V lost 3 bases and J lost 5, with 18 bases in between. The source of this sequence is a man in his fifties with active COVID-19. Sequenced input: peripheral blood. J is TRBJ2-7 and V is TRBV9; D possibly corresponds to TRBD2 (6 bases). The CDR3, as DNA: TGTGCCAGCAGCGCGGGCTTGGGGGGAATCGACGAGCAGTACTTC. Amino acids: CASSAGLGGIDEQYF.